This T cell receptor beta chain originates from a study of technical replicates of blood from several donors. The CDR3 covers 16 residues. V dropped 5 bases and J dropped 5; count of bases not matched to a gene: 11. The germline V gene encodes CDR1 MNHNY and CDR2 SVGAGI (reference sequence). Measured with immunoSEQ multiplex PCR; TCRdb has only the in-frame clones, and not every one. The sample has about 83,000 clones; about 97% are singletons. This chain connects TRBV6-6 to TRBJ1-1; 10 bases are a match to TRBD1. The source of this sequence is a human donor in good health. Material for sequencing was T cells isolated from PBMCs. CDR3 loop: CASSNPLGQGSTEAFF. CDR3 nucleotide sequence: TGTGCCAGCAGTAACCCATTGGGACAGGGGTCTACTGAAGCTTTCTTT.